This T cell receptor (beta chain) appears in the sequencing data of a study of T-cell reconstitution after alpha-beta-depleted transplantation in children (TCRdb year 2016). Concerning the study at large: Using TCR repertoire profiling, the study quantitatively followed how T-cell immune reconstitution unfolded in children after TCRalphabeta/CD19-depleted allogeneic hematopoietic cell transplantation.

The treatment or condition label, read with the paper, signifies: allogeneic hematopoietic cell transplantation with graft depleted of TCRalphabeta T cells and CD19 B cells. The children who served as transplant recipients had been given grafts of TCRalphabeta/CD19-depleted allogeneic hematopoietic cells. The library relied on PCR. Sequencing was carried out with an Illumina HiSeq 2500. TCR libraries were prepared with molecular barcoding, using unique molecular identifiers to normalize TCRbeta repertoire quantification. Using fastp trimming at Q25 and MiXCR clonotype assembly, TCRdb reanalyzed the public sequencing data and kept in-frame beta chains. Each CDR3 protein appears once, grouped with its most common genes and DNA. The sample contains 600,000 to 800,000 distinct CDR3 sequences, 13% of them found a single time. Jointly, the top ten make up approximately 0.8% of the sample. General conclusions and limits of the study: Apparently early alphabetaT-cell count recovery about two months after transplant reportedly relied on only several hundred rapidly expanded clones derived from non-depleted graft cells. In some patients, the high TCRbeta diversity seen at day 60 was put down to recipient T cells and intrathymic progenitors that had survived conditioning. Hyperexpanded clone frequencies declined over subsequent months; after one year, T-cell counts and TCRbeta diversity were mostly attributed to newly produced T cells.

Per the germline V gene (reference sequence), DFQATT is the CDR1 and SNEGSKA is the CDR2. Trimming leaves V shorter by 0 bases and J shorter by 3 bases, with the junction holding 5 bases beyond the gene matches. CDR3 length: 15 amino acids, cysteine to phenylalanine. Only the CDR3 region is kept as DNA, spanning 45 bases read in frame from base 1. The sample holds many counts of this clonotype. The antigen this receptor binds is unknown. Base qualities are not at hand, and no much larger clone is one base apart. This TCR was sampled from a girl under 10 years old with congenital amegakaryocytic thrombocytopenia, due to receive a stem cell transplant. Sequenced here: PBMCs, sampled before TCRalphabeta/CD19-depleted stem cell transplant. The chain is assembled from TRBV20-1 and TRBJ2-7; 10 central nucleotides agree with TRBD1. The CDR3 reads CSARDAGQGIYEQYF. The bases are TGCAGTGCTAGAGACGCGGGACAGGGGATCTACGAGCAGTACTTC.